The clone carrying this T cell receptor (beta chain) was seen just once. No antigen is known for it. This record comes from a study of cytotoxic CD8 clonotypes in ibrutinib-treated CLL. Study context: There were some 10 relapsed/refractory patients and about 15 treatment-naive patients, and around 17 were IGHV unmutated. Study-wide results and caveats: Before falling back toward baseline at progression, clonality had risen at the time of ibrutinib response.

Here immunoSEQ multiplex PCR was the method, and the copy in TCRdb shows in-frame clones only, minus some. Altogether over 100,000 clones are present, around 85% being singletons, with the ten largest covering roughly 2%. Trimming stripped 3 bases from V and 0 bases from J, with 11 bases between. Per the germline V gene, CDR1 is MGHRA and CDR2 is YSYEKL. This CDR3 contains 15 residues. The clonotype comes from a human donor with chronic lymphocytic leukemia. This chain connects TRBV4-1 to TRBJ1-1; D uncertain. The sequencing used PBMCs, collected after 24 months of ibrutinib treatment. The CDR3 DNA is TGCGCCAGCAGCCAGGTACAGTATTTGAACACTGAAGCTTTCTTT. This gives the protein CASSQVQYLNTEAFF.